Listed here is a single T cell receptor (beta chain). Its antigen is currently unknown. This record belongs to a study of Graves' ophthalmopathy and Graves' hyperthyroidism. Study at large: Hyperthyroidism counted as stable given no ophthalmopathy within 18 months of follow-up. General study results and limits: Most expanded thyroid clonotypes above 0.001 frequency also appeared in blood.

It was on clinical symptoms, serum thyroxine, TRAb, thyroid ultrasound and orbital computed tomography that diagnosis relied. The sequenced template was RNA, covering the TCR beta CDR3 region. Following a first-round RT-PCR that used HTBI primers, a second-round multiplex PCR was carried out. One entry per CDR3 protein, called by TCRdb with MiXCR from the multiplex PCR reads. The table lists around 1,000,000 distinct CDR3 sequences, about 36% of them singletons. The sequence was collected from an adult man with Graves' hyperthyroidism. Sequences were obtained from peripheral blood or thyroid tissue (not recorded which).

Here the CDR3 reads CASSKTGLDEQYF. CDR3 DNA: TGTGCCAGCAGTAAGACAGGTCTCGACGAGCAGTACTTC. This chain connects TRBV6-5 to TRBJ2-7; D possibly corresponds to TRBD1 (6 bases). The CDR3 is 13 residues long. CDR1 and CDR2 (germline): MNHEY, SVGAGI. V was trimmed by 5 bases and J by 5 bases, leaving 13 bases between them.